Below, 10 T cell receptor beta chains from the same sample are listed, as sequenced in a study of blood T cell repertoires in COVID-19. Assay used: immunoSEQ multiplex PCR; TCRdb lists only in-frame clones, some missing. The sample carries approximately 200,000 clones, approximately 90% recorded once. The sequenced material came from PBMCs or T cells enriched from blood (not recorded which). The origin of the receptors is a man in his late teens or twenties with acute COVID-19.

The genes are TRBV10-3 and TRBJ1-3; 7 nucleotides align to TRBD1. This CDR3 spans 15 amino acids. The V gene end was trimmed by 10 bases and the J gene end by 0 bases; junction bases not matched to a gene: 9. Germline V gene data show CDR1 as ENHRY and CDR2 as SYGVKD. The chain's CDR3 is CATESGGSSGNTIYF. In DNA form, the CDR3 reads TGTGCCACCGAATCAGGGGGAAGCTCTGGAAACACCATATATTTT.

This clone showed up just a few times. The gene calls are TRBV28 and TRBJ2-7; 8 nucleotides line up with TRBD2. The ends lost 3 bases at V and 0 bases at J; junction bases unmatched: 7. The germline gives CDR1 MDHEN, CDR2 SYDVKM. The CDR3 is 16 amino acids. DNA for the CDR3: TGTGCCAGCAGTTTGGTTACTAGCGGTTACTCCTACGAGCAGTACTTC. Translated: CASSLVTSGYSYEQYF. Variable domain in full (rest from reference TRBV28 and TRBJ2-7): DVKVTQSSRYLVKRTGEKVFLECVQDMDHENMFWYRQDPGLGLRLIYFSYDVKMKEKGDIPEGYSVSREKKERFSLILESASTNQTSMYLCASSLVTSGYSYEQYFGPGTRLTVT.

This clone showed up just once. The V and J genes are TRBV4-2 and TRBJ2-1; D is unclear. The germline gives CDR1 LGHNA, CDR2 YNFKEQ. The V gene lost 3 bases and the J gene lost 7 bases, with 4 bases spanning the gap. This CDR3 is 11 amino acids long. DNA of the CDR3: TGTGCCAGCAGCCAGCGGAATGAGCAGTTCTTC. The encoded protein is CASSQRNEQFF.

The gene calls are TRBV19 and TRBJ2-7; D ambiguous. The V gene's germline CDR1 is LNHDA and CDR2 SQIVND (reference sequence). Trimming took 5 bases from V and 1 from J, leaving 12 bases between them. The CDR3 loop spans 14 amino acids. The DNA for the CDR3 is TGTGCCAGTAGTTTTACATCACATTCCTACGAGCAGTACTTC. It specifies CASSFTSHSYEQYF.

In its sample, this clone was seen a few times. The V gene is TRBV6-5, the J gene TRBJ2-5, with D perhaps matching TRBD1 (6 bases). Per germline, CDR1 MNHEY and CDR2 SVGAGI. Trimming shortened V by 7 bases and J by 7 bases, and 19 bases separated the two germline ends. The CDR3 consists of 14 residues. CDR3 region: CASNNRQVGGTQYF. CDR3 sequence (DNA): TGTGCCAGCAATAACAGACAGGTTGGAGGGACCCAGTACTTC.

This chain joins TRBV11-2 and TRBJ2-3; D may be TRBD1 (5 bases). Germline lookup yields CDR1 SGHAT and CDR2 FQNNGV. Trimming removed 0 bases at V and 1 base at J, with 5 bases between. This CDR3 has 14 amino acids. CDR3 in amino acids: CASSLEGGTDTQYF. For the CDR3, the DNA is TGTGCCAGCAGCTTAGAAGGGGGCACAGATACGCAGTATTTT. The variable domain in full, with the rest retrieved from reference TRBV11-2 and TRBJ2-3, is EAGVAQSPRYKIIEKRQSVAFWCNPISGHATLYWYQQILGQGPKLLIQFQNNGVVDDSQLPKDRFSAERLKGVDSTLKIQPAKLEDSAVYLCASSLEGGTDTQYFGPGTRLTVL.

The V call is TRBV4-1, the J call TRBJ1-1, with no clear D. The CDR3 contains 17 residues. With 0 bases removed from V and 4 bases from J, the gap between germline ends came to 18 bases. Germline V gene data show CDR1 as MGHRA and CDR2 as YSYEKL. CDR3 region: CASSQEGSEGTVTEAFF. CDR3 sequence (DNA): TGCGCCAGCAGCCAAGAAGGTTCCGAGGGTACGGTCACTGAAGCTTTCTTT.

This clone was seen just once. CDR3 sequence: CATSDPRQAGNTIYF. The CDR3 DNA sequence: TGTGCCACCAGTGATCCTCGACAAGCTGGAAACACCATATATTTT. The V call is TRBV24-1, the J call TRBJ1-3; D gene ambiguous. The CDR3 spans 15 residues. CDR1 is KGHDR, CDR2 SFDVKD, per germline. Trimming stripped 3 bases from V and 2 bases from J, with 10 bases between.

There are a few counts of this clone. This chain links TRBV7-3 with TRBJ2-3, with 9 bases matching TRBD1. Per germline, CDR1 SGHTA and CDR2 FQGTGA. The trim removed 5 bases at V and 2 bases at J, leaving 2 bases unmatched. This CDR3 has 14 amino acids. Written as DNA, the CDR3 is TGTGCCAGCAGCCGGGACAGGGTCACAGATACGCAGTATTTT. Translating gives CASSRDRVTDTQYF. Full variable domain (remainder filled in from reference TRBV7-3 and TRBJ2-3): GAGVSQTPSNKVTEKGKYVELRCDPISGHTALYWYRQSLGQGPEFLIYFQGTGAADDSGLPNDRFFAVRPEGSVSTLKIQRTERGDSAVYLCASSRDRVTDTQYFGPGTRLTVL.

The chain employs TRBV6-9 and TRBJ1-6; no definite D call. The V and J ends lost 7 bases and 8 bases respectively, with 18 bases between them. This CDR3 contains 15 residues. Germline V gives CDR1 MNHGY, CDR2 SVAAGI. CDR3 sequence reads: CASTTPRVRDSPLHF. CDR3 sequence (DNA): TGTGCCAGCACTACCCCCCGGGTTCGAGATTCACCCCTCCACTTT.